This TCR beta chain appears in the sequencing data of a study of T cell changes during pregnancy in multiple sclerosis. Sequencing used immunoSEQ multiplex PCR; TCRdb keeps in-frame clones, though not all of them. This table has over 60,000 clones, roughly 87% appearing once. Germline V gives CDR1 PRHDT, CDR2 FYEKMQ (reference sequence). This CDR3 region has 15 residues. V was cut by 3 bases and J by 0 bases, with 12 bases left in between. The chain recombines TRBV13 with TRBJ2-7, with D perhaps TRBD1 (6 bases). The TCR was taken from a female donor with multiple sclerosis, enrolled in a pregnancy study. The material sequenced was peripheral blood, taken in the first trimester of pregnancy. The CDR3 is CASSFRDITSYEQYF. The CDR3 DNA is TGTGCCAGCAGCTTTAGGGACATTACCTCCTACGAGCAGTACTTC. Full variable domain (missing parts from reference TRBV13 and TRBJ2-7): AAGVIQSPRHLIKEKRETATLKCYPIPRHDTVYWYQQGPGQDPQFLISFYEKMQSDKGSIPDRFSAQQFSDYHSELNMSSLELGDSALYFCASSFRDITSYEQYFGPGTRLTVT.